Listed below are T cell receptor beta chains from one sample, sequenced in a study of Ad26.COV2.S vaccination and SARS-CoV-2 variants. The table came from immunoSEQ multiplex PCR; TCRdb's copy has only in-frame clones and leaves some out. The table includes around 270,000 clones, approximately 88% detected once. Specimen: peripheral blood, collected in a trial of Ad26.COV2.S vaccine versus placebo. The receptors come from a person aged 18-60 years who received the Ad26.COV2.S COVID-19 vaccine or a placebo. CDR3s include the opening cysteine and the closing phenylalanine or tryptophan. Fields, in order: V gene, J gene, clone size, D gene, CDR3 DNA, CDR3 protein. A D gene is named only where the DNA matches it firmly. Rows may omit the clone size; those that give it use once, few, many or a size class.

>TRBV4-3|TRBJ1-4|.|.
TGCGCCAGCAGCCAAGATTTTTCCTATCGGGAAAAACTGTTTTTT
CASSQDFSYREKLFF
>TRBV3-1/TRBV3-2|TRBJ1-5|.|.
TGTGCCAGCAGCCAAGCGTTCGGGGCCACCAATCAGCCCCAGCATTTT
CASSQAFGATNQPQHF
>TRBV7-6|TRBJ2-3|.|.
TGTGCCAGCAGCGGAAGGACGGCTAGCACAGATACGCAGTATTTT
CASSGRTASTDTQYF
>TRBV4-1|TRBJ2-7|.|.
TGCGCCAGCAGCCAAGTCCTGGGACGGTACACCTACGAGCAGTACTTC
CASSQVLGRYTYEQYF
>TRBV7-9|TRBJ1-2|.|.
TGTGCCACTTACAGGGTGTCGTCCTATGGCTACACCTTC
CATYRVSSYGYTF
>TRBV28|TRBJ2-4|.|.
TGTGCCAGCAGTGGAACGGGATCGACCAAAAACATTCAGTACTTC
CASSGTGSTKNIQYF
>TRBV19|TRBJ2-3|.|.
TGTGCCAGTAGTACAGGGGCCAGCACAGATACGCAGTATTTT
CASSTGASTDTQYF
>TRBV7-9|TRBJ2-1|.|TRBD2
TGTGCCAGCAGCTTAGCACTAGCGGGAAACTACAATGAGCAGTTCTTC
CASSLALAGNYNEQFF
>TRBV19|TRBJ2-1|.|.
TGTGCCAGTAGTCCCTTGACGGGGAAAAAAGTCAATGAGCAGTTCTTC
CASSPLTGKKVNEQFF
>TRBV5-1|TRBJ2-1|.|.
TGCGCCAGCAGCTTGGCAAAAATCAACAATGAGCAGTTCTTC
CASSLAKINNEQFF
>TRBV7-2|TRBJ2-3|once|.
TGTGCCAGCAGCGAAAGGGGGGGGGATATCACAGATACGCAGTATTTT
CASSERGGDITDTQYF
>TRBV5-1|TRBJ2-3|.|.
TGCGCCAGCAGCTTGGATGGGGGCACAGATACGCAGTATTTT
CASSLDGGTDTQYF
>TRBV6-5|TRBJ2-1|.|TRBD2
TGTGCCAGCAGGGGTAGCGGGAGAAAGGGTGAGCAGTTCTTC
CASRGSGRKGEQFF
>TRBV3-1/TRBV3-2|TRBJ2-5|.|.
TGTGCCAGCAGCCCCACGGGACAAGAGACCCAGTACTTC
CASSPTGQETQYF